Presented here are 24 T cell receptor beta chains from one specimen sequenced in a study of CD8 T cells in Susac syndrome. Random hexamers were used to reverse transcribe roughly 0.45 to 1 ug of RNA. TCRdb itself ran the immunoSEQ multiplex PCR reads through MiXCR, one entry per CDR3 protein. The table has around 100,000 distinct CDR3 sequences, around 96% seen once. Sequencing was performed on CD8+ T cells from PBMCs. Receptor source: a human donor with Susac syndrome.

V gene TRBV4-1 combines with J gene TRBJ2-1, with 12 bases aligning to TRBD2. The CDR3 loop spans 17 amino acids. Unmatched junction bases numbered 7, after V lost 1 base and J lost 6 bases. Germline lookup yields CDR1 MGHRA and CDR2 YSYEKL. The CDR3 here is CASSQAALAGGRNEQFF. For the CDR3, the DNA is TGCGCCAGCAGCCAAGCGGCCCTAGCGGGAGGGCGCAATGAGCAGTTCTTC.

The V and J genes are TRBV5-6 and TRBJ2-6; D gene unclear. V was clipped by 4 bases and J by 1 base, with 18 bases between them. Germline V gene lookup returns CDR1 SGHDT and CDR2 YYEEEE. This CDR3 comprises 18 residues. CDR3 amino acids: CASSINYGRISGANVLTF. CDR3 DNA sequence: TGTGCCAGCAGCATTAACTACGGACGGATATCTGGGGCCAACGTCCTGACTTTC.

The J gene is TRBJ1-1, the V gene TRBV11-2; D remains unclear. The CDR3 length is 14 residues. The germline V gene encodes CDR1 SGHAT and CDR2 FQNNGV. Trimming took off 5 bases at V and 11 bases at J, with 21 bases between the two ends. The CDR3 reads CASSHTSDPREAFF. DNA for the CDR3: TGTGCCAGCAGCCATACTTCGGACCCTCGGGAGGCTTTCTTT.

This rearrangement joins TRBV21-1 to TRBJ2-4; the D call of TRBD1 is as the table states it, not checked on the DNA. TRBV21-1 corresponds to a pseudogene. CDR3 length: 13 residues. The CDR3, as DNA: TGTGCCAGCCAGGGGTTGGGCAAAAACATTCAGTACTTC. Protein: CASQGLGKNIQYF.

V gene TRBV20-1 combines with J gene TRBJ1-3; D not certain. Germline V gives CDR1 DFQATT, CDR2 SNEGSKA (reference sequence). The V and J ends lost 0 bases and 0 bases respectively, with 15 bases between them. The length of the CDR3 is 17 residues. The CDR3 here is CSARDPIITPSGNTIYF. The CDR3 region has the DNA TGCAGTGCTAGAGACCCTATCATAACACCCTCTGGAAACACCATATATTTT.

The CDR3 sequence: CASSPEGSTEAFF. The CDR3 nucleotides are TGTGCCAGCAGTCCCGAAGGGAGCACTGAAGCTTTCTTT. The V gene is TRBV12-3 or TRBV12-4, the J gene TRBJ1-1; D gene uncertain. Deletions cut 5 bases from V and 4 bases from J, with 11 bases between. CDR3 size: 13 residues.

The chain links TRBV6-2 or TRBV6-3 to TRBJ2-3, with D possibly TRBD1 on 5 matching bases. CDR1 and CDR2 (germline): MNHEY, SVGEGT. Trimming took 6 bases from V and 4 from J, leaving 14 bases between them. The CDR3 covers 14 residues. The CDR3 spells CASRSQGRSDTQYF. The CDR3 DNA reads TGTGCCAGCAGAAGTCAGGGTCGTTCAGATACGCAGTATTTT.

This clonotype was picked up one time. The chain links TRBV6-6 to TRBJ1-6; possibly TRBD1 for D (6 bases). Trimming shortened V by 2 bases and J by 11 bases, and 10 bases separated the two germline ends. The CDR3 contains 13 residues. Germline V gene data show CDR1 as MNHNY and CDR2 as SVGAGI (reference sequence). CDR3 nucleotides: TGTGCCAGCAGTTACCGGACAGACGCACCCCTCCACTTT. Encoded protein: CASSYRTDAPLHF.

The chain is built from TRBV4-1 and TRBJ2-7, with D perhaps given as TRBD1 or TRBD2 (5 bases each). The CDR3 runs to 15 residues. Trimming removed 4 bases from V and 6 bases from J, with 19 bases in between. CDR1 and CDR2 (germline): MGHRA, YSYEKL. The CDR3 DNA reads TGCGCCAGCAGCCCGTTGCAGGGAGAGGTTCGCGAGCAGTACTTC. This gives the protein CASSPLQGEVREQYF.

This clonotype has a handful of counts. J is TRBJ1-2 and V is TRBV9, with D tentatively TRBD1 (5 bases). Germline V CDR1 and CDR2: SGDLS, YYNGEE. The CDR3 has 16 amino acids. V lost 1 base to trimming and J lost 4 bases, with 17 bases between them. The CDR3 sequence: CASSVSPQGRRYGYTF. CDR3 in DNA: TGTGCCAGCAGCGTATCCCCGCAGGGCCGTCGCTATGGCTACACCTTC.

V gene TRBV29-1 combines with J gene TRBJ2-3; D remains unclear. The CDR3 has 13 amino acids. V was shortened by 3 bases and J by 0 bases, with 7 bases between the two germline ends. CDR1 and CDR2 (germline): SQVTM, ANQGSEA. The chain's CDR3 is CSVDFPSTDTQYF. The CDR3, as DNA: TGCAGCGTTGACTTCCCTAGCACAGATACGCAGTATTTT.

The genes are TRBV4-1 and TRBJ2-5; D might be TRBD1 (5 bases). Per the germline V gene, CDR1 is MGHRA and CDR2 is YSYEKL. The CDR3 consists of 18 residues. Between the trimmed V and J ends, which lost 0 bases and 2 bases, there was a span of 19 bases. The CDR3 DNA reads TGCGCCAGCAGCCAAGAGTACCTTCCCACAGGAGCGCAAGAGACCCAGTACTTC. It yields the protein CASSQEYLPTGAQETQYF.

This clonotype was observed a single time. This chain joins TRBV20-1 and TRBJ1-1; D remains unclear. V was shortened by 6 bases and J by 8 bases, with 16 bases between the two germline ends. This CDR3 comprises 12 residues. Germline CDR1 is DFQATT and CDR2 is SNEGSKA (reference sequence). The CDR3 loop reads CSAYRARPEAFF. Here the CDR3 DNA reads TGCAGTGCGTACCGGGCCCGACCGGAAGCTTTCTTT.

The chain employs TRBV28 and TRBJ1-1, with a weak D call TRBD1 (5 bases). CDR3 length: 17 amino acids. CDR1 is MDHEN, CDR2 SYDVKM, per germline. V was pared by 4 bases and J by 5 bases, with 23 bases between. The chain's CDR3 is CASSSYRDSLSGTEAFF. CDR3 coding DNA: TGTGCCAGCAGTTCCTACCGGGACTCTCTCTCGGGGACTGAAGCTTTCTTT.

The chain joins TRBV29-1 to TRBJ1-1; no clear D gene. The CDR3 contains 15 residues. Germline CDR1 reads SQVTM; CDR2 reads ANQGSEA. V was shortened by 0 bases and J by 7 bases, with 18 bases between the two germline ends. The CDR3: CSVEDLSPQTGEAFF. The CDR3, as DNA: TGCAGCGTTGAAGACCTCAGCCCACAGACGGGTGAAGCTTTCTTT.

This chain connects TRBV19 to TRBJ2-2; D gene unclear. Trimming shortened V by 6 bases and J by 1 base, and 3 bases separated the two germline ends. The CDR3 is made up of 12 amino acids. Germline V gives CDR1 LNHDA, CDR2 SQIVND (reference sequence). The CDR3 DNA is TGTGCCAGTAGGGAGAACACCGGGGAGCTGTTTTTT. Protein product: CASRENTGELFF. Looking up the rest from reference TRBV19 and TRBJ2-2 gives the full variable domain: DGGITQSPKYLFRKEGQNVTLSCEQNLNHDAMYWYRQDPGQGLRLIYYSQIVNDFQKGDIAEGYSVSREKKESFPLTVTSAQKNPTAFYLCASRENTGELFFGEGSRLTVL.

This clonotype was counted once. The gene calls are TRBV9 and TRBJ1-2; maybe TRBD1 (6 bases). This CDR3 has 12 amino acids. The germline V gene encodes CDR1 SGDLS and CDR2 YYNGEE. V lost 4 bases and J lost 6, with 10 bases in between. The CDR3 sequence: CASSTAGDGYTF. CDR3 DNA: TGTGCCAGCAGCACCGCAGGGGATGGCTACACCTTC.

The chain is built from TRBV4-1 and TRBJ2-7; TRBD1 agrees at 8 bases. In germline, CDR1 is MGHRA, CDR2 YSYEKL. Trimming at V came to 3 bases and at J to 3 bases, leaving 16 bases not matched to a gene. The length of the CDR3 is 18 residues. CDR3 DNA: TGCGCCAGCAGCCAGGTGATATCCGGGACAGGTTTCTTCTACGAGCAGTACTTC. As protein: CASSQVISGTGFFYEQYF.

This chain uses TRBV4-1 with TRBJ1-2, with D maybe TRBD1 (6 bases). The CDR3 runs 12 residues. Germline lookup yields CDR1 MGHRA and CDR2 YSYEKL. The germline V and J ends were trimmed by 6 bases and 8 bases, with 13 bases remaining between them. Here the CDR3 reads CASSLGGQGYTF. The CDR3 coding sequence is TGCGCCAGCAGTCTCGGGGGGCAAGGCTACACCTTC.

The J gene is TRBJ1-4, the V gene TRBV6-5; D unclear. There are 13 residues in the CDR3. Germline assignment: CDR1 MNHEY and CDR2 SVGAGI. V was clipped by 4 bases and J by 8 bases, with 11 bases between them. The chain's CDR3 is CASSWQDGEKLFF. CDR3 DNA sequence: TGTGCCAGCAGTTGGCAGGACGGGGAAAAACTGTTTTTT.

This chain uses TRBV29-1 with TRBJ2-7; TRBD2 is a possible D gene (6 bases). Germline lookup yields CDR1 SQVTM and CDR2 ANQGSEA. The CDR3 extends over 13 amino acids. V was clipped by 4 bases and J by 1 base, with 11 bases between them. The CDR3 is CSVVVRESYEQYF. The CDR3 DNA follows: TGCAGCGTTGTCGTGCGGGAATCCTACGAGCAGTACTTC.

The V and J genes are TRBV9 and TRBJ2-7; D may be TRBD2 (5 bases). The V end lost 3 bases, the J end lost 2 bases, and 9 bases lay between the germline ends. Per germline, CDR1 SGDLS and CDR2 YYNGEE. The CDR3 has 13 residues. CDR3 sequence reads: CASSAGITYEQYF. In DNA, the CDR3 is TGTGCCAGCAGCGCCGGGATTACCTACGAGCAGTACTTC.

The genes are TRBV5-1 and TRBJ2-7; D may be TRBD1 (5 bases). The CDR3 is 11 amino acids. CDR1 is SGHRS and CDR2 is YFSETQ in the germline V gene. V gave up 1 base and J gave up 6 bases, with 5 bases separating them. This CDR3 reads CASSLQGEQYF. The CDR3, as DNA: TGCGCCAGCAGCTTGCAGGGCGAGCAGTACTTC.

This chain connects TRBV10-2 to TRBJ1-1; D unresolved. This CDR3 is 11 amino acids long. Germline-derived CDR1 and CDR2 are WSHSY and SAAADI. The V end was cut by 7 bases, the J end by 8 bases, with 11 bases between. The CDR3 protein is CASIGPDEAFF. As DNA, the CDR3 is TGCGCCAGCATTGGGCCAGACGAAGCTTTCTTT.